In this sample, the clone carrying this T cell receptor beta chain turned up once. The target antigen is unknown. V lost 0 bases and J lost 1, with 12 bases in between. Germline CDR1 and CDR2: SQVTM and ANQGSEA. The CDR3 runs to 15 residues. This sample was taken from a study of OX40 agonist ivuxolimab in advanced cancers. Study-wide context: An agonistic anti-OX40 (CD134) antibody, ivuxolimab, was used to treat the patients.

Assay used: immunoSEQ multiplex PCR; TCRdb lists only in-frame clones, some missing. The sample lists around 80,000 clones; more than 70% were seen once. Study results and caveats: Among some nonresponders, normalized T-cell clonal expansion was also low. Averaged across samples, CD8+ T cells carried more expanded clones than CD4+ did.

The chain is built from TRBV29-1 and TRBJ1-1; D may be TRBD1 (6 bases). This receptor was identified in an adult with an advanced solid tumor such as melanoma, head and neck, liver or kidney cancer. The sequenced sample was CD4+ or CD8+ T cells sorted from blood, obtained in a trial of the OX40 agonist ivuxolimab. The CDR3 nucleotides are TGCAGCGTTGAAGATCTGGGCAGGGGGAACACTGAAGCTTTCTTT. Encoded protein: CSVEDLGRGNTEAFF. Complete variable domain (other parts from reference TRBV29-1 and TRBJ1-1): SAVISQKPSRDICQRGTSLTIQCQVDSQVTMMFWYRQQPGQSLTLIATANQGSEATYESGFVIDKFPISRPNLTFSTLTVSNMSPEDSSIYLCSVEDLGRGNTEAFFGQGTRLTVV.